These 20 T cell receptor beta chains share one sample of origin, sequenced in a study of shared clonotypes between healthy human individuals. This table comes from immunoSEQ multiplex PCR, and its TCRdb copy is limited to in-frame clones, with some not included. This table has 90,000 to 150,000 clones, roughly two thirds appearing once. The sample taken for sequencing was memory CD8+ T cells sorted from blood. This sample's subset: CD45RO+ cells pooled with CCR7-negative TemRA cells. Receptor source: a woman aged 30 to 39 in good health.

The chain employs TRBV5-4 and TRBJ2-7, with a weak D call TRBD1 (5 bases). Germline CDR1 is SGHNT and CDR2 is YYREEE (reference sequence). The CDR3 contains 11 residues. V was cut by 4 bases and J by 5 bases, with 7 bases left in between. This CDR3 is CASSTDNEQYF. For the CDR3, the DNA is TGTGCCAGCAGCACGGACAACGAGCAGTACTTC.

The chain joins TRBV6-6 to TRBJ2-5, with D perhaps given as TRBD1 or TRBD2 (6 bases each). The CDR3 is 14 residues long. Per germline, CDR1 MNHNY and CDR2 SVGAGI (reference sequence). Trimming removed 2 bases at V and 9 bases at J, with 16 bases between. This CDR3 is CASSYGWGAEAQYF. CDR3 DNA sequence: TGTGCCAGCAGTTACGGGTGGGGGGCTGAAGCCCAGTACTTC.

There are many counts of this clone. V and J are TRBV5-4 and TRBJ2-5; 11 bases align to TRBD1. Germline V gene sequence: CDR1 SGHNT, CDR2 YYREEE (reference sequence). J gave up 7 bases and V 2 bases, and 7 bases lay outside the gene matches. CDR3 length: 15 amino acids. CDR3 nucleotide sequence: TGTGCCAGCAGCTTTGGACAGGGGGCTGGCGGGACCCAGTACTTC. Translating gives CASSFGQGAGGTQYF. The whole variable domain, filled in from reference TRBV5-4 and TRBJ2-5, reads ETGVTQSPTHLIKTRGQQVTLRCSSQSGHNTVSWYQQALGQGPQFIFQYYREEENGRGNFPPRFSGLQFPNYSSELNVNALELDDSALYLCASSFGQGAGGTQYFGPGTRLLVL.

A word on this clone: At one end the junction does not follow the germline gene, possibly because of a read error. The chain recombines TRBV6-1 with TRBJ2-1, with TRBD2 as a possible D gene (5 bases). The CDR3 consists of 12 residues. CDR1 is MNHNS and CDR2 is SASEGT in the germline V gene. This CDR3 reads CAISEEGNEQFF. The CDR3 bases are TGTGCCATCAGTGAAGAGGGCAATGAGCAGTTCTTC.

The chain couples TRBV18 to TRBJ1-2; no clear D. With 6 bases removed from V and 4 bases from J, the gap between germline ends came to 18 bases. Germline CDR1 reads KGHSH; CDR2 reads LQKENI. This CDR3 has 15 residues. The CDR3 spells CASSPTEWLGYGYTF. As DNA, the CDR3 is TGTGCCAGCTCCCCCACTGAATGGCTAGGCTATGGCTACACCTTC.

The gene calls are TRBV27 and TRBJ1-4; possible D gene TRBD1, 6 bases. The CDR3 covers 16 residues. Germline assignment: CDR1 MNHEY and CDR2 SMNVEV (reference sequence). V was cut by 3 bases and J by 10 bases, with 21 bases left in between. In DNA form, the CDR3 reads TGTGCCAGCAGTTTCTTGGAAGGGACAAGTCGGGGAAAACTGTTTTTT. Protein: CASSFLEGTSRGKLFF.

This chain joins TRBV19 and TRBJ2-1, with 16 nucleotides matching TRBD2. J lost 4 bases, V lost 8 bases, and 11 bases had no gene match. This CDR3 region has 18 residues. Germline CDR1 and CDR2: LNHDA and SQIVND (reference sequence). The chain's CDR3 is CASGPGLAGGLRYNEQFF. CDR3 in DNA: TGTGCCAGTGGACCGGGACTAGCGGGAGGGCTCCGATACAATGAGCAGTTCTTC.

This clone has a count of ten or more. The rearrangement uses TRBV5-1 and TRBJ2-7; no firm D call. The CDR3 contains 14 residues. Germline V gene lookup returns CDR1 SGHRS and CDR2 YFSETQ. V lost 0 bases and J 0 bases, leaving 7 bases between the germline ends. The CDR3 nucleotides read TGCGCCAGCAGCTTGGCCGGCAGCTCCTACGAGCAGTACTTC. Its protein is CASSLAGSSYEQYF.

In regard to this clone: Other DNA variants within this sample encode the same CDR3. This chain joins TRBV9 and TRBJ1-4, with D uncertain. This CDR3 region has 14 residues. CDR1 and CDR2 from the germline V gene are SGDLS and YYNGEE. The ends were cut back, 0 bases at V and 2 bases at J, with 5 bases in the middle. CDR3 region: CASSVGGTNEKLFF. CDR3 sequence (DNA): TGTGCCAGCAGCGTAGGCGGGACTAATGAAAAACTGTTTTTT.

The J gene is TRBJ1-2, the V gene TRBV27; D is uncertain. The CDR3 length is 15 residues. Trimming took 7 bases from V and 3 from J, leaving 18 bases between them. The germline gives CDR1 MNHEY, CDR2 SMNVEV (reference sequence). CDR3 coding DNA: TGTGCCAGCAAACCCGGACTTTTATCGGACTATGGCTACACCTTC. Encoded protein: CASKPGLLSDYGYTF.

The chain employs TRBV27 and TRBJ1-2, with 9 bases fitting TRBD1. The germline CDR1 and CDR2 sequences are MNHEY and SMNVEV (reference sequence). This CDR3 spans 16 amino acids. With V trimmed by 7 bases and J by 0 bases, 9 bases remained unmatched. The CDR3 nucleotides read TGTGCCAGCACCCCGGGACAGGGTAGAGCTAACTATGGCTACACCTTC. As protein: CASTPGQGRANYGYTF.

The rearrangement uses TRBV11-2 and TRBJ2-5; perhaps TRBD2 as D (5 bases). Matching the DNA end better, TRBJ2-7 makes the J call doubtful. Germline V gene lookup returns CDR1 SGHAT and CDR2 FQNNGV. The CDR3 extends over 12 amino acids. CDR3 nucleotides: TGTGCCAGCAGCTCGGAGGTGGTCGAGCAGTACTTC. It yields the protein CASSSEVVEQYF.

J is TRBJ2-7 and V is TRBV12-5; no definite D call. Germline CDR1 is LGHNT and CDR2 is FRNRAP. The CDR3 contains 13 residues. The germline V and J ends were trimmed by 3 bases and 1 base, with 7 bases remaining between them. The chain's CDR3 is CASGLDQSYEQYF. CDR3 coding DNA: TGTGCTAGTGGTTTAGACCAATCCTACGAGCAGTACTTC. The full variable domain, rest sourced from reference TRBV12-5 and TRBJ2-7, is DARVTQTPRHKVTEMGQEVTMRCQPILGHNTVFWYRQTMMQGLELLAYFRNRAPLDDSGMPKDRFSAEMPDATLATLKIQPSEPRDSAVYFCASGLDQSYEQYFGPGTRLTVT.

This clone was recorded many times. The rearrangement joins TRBV6-1 to TRBJ2-7; 9 bases are a match to TRBD2. Losses at the gene ends were 1 base for V and 5 bases for J; bases not matched to a gene: 6. CDR1 is MNHNS, CDR2 SASEGT, per germline. CDR3 length equals 15 residues. Here the CDR3 reads CASSEENSGSHEQYF. The CDR3 region has the DNA TGTGCCAGCAGTGAAGAAAATAGCGGGAGCCACGAGCAGTACTTC.

The sample holds a few counts of this clone. The chain links TRBV6-5 to TRBJ2-5, with a possible D match to TRBD2 (6 bases). This CDR3 comprises 14 residues. The V end lost 5 bases, the J end lost 6 bases, and 16 bases lay between the germline ends. Germline V gene lookup returns CDR1 MNHEY and CDR2 SVGAGI. The CDR3 protein is CASSPPGEVKTQYF. The CDR3 DNA reads as TGTGCCAGCAGTCCCCCGGGGGAGGTGAAGACCCAGTACTTC.

The rearrangement links TRBV6-5 to TRBJ1-4, with TRBD1 identical over 9 bases. The length of the CDR3 is 14 residues. CDR1 MNHEY and CDR2 SVGAGI come from the germline V gene. The junction had 7 bases not matched to a gene; V was cut back by 7 bases and J by 7 bases. The CDR3 is CASTTGGGGEKLFF. In DNA, the CDR3 is TGTGCCAGCACAACAGGGGGCGGGGGTGAAAAACTGTTTTTT.

The chain links TRBV28 to TRBJ1-5; no clear D gene. The CDR3 length is 13 residues. Germline V gene lookup returns CDR1 MDHEN and CDR2 SYDVKM. The V end lost 2 bases, the J end lost 9 bases, and 11 bases lay between the germline ends. CDR3 DNA sequence: TGTGCCAGCAGTTTACCCATAATCATGCCCCAGCATTTT. It is translated as CASSLPIIMPQHF.

The count of this clone is one. The V call is TRBV29-1, the J call TRBJ1-1; 7 bases are a match to TRBD1. The CDR3 covers 12 residues. J was trimmed by 4 bases and V by 6 bases; bases with no gene match: 5. Germline-derived CDR1 and CDR2 are SQVTM and ANQGSEA. DNA of the CDR3: TGCAGCGTCTTGACAGGGCGCACTGAAGCTTTCTTT. Translated: CSVLTGRTEAFF.

V and J are TRBV5-1 and TRBJ2-5; 14 nucleotides line up with TRBD2. Germline lookup yields CDR1 SGHRS and CDR2 YFSETQ. J gave up 0 bases and V 4 bases, and 5 bases lay outside the gene matches. This CDR3 is 17 amino acids long. In DNA form, the CDR3 reads TGCGCCAGCAGCCTAGGACTAGCGGGAGGCGACCAAGAGACCCAGTACTTC. Its translation: CASSLGLAGGDQETQYF.

The chain employs TRBV11-1 and TRBJ2-7; 12 bases match TRBD2. The CDR3 is 15 residues long. The germline V gene has CDR1 SGHAT and CDR2 FQDESV (reference sequence). V lost 6 bases, J lost 6 bases, and 9 bases stayed unmatched. The CDR3 sequence: CASSISSGRASEQYF. The CDR3 nucleotides are TGTGCCAGCAGTATCTCTAGCGGGAGGGCCTCCGAGCAGTACTTC.